A single sample is the source of the 22 T cell receptor beta chains below, sequenced in a study of shared T cell receptors in the human thymus. Profiling relied on immunoSEQ multiplex PCR, and the TCRdb table lists in-frame clones only, not all of them. The sample lists 540,000 or so clones; more than 75% were seen once. In addition, the sample was reused for a study of human thymus T cells.

What was sequenced was thymocytes. The receptor set was obtained from a boy in the first two years of life with a congenital heart defect.

This chain connects TRBV5-1 to TRBJ2-5; 7 bases are shared with TRBD2. Trimming removed 3 bases from V and 5 bases from J; junction bases left unmatched: 10. There are 15 residues in the CDR3. From germline, CDR1 is SGHRS and CDR2 YFSETQ. The CDR3: CASSWGLPDRETQYF. CDR3 bases: TGCGCCAGCAGCTGGGGACTACCCGACCGGGAGACCCAGTACTTC.

The genes are TRBV28 and TRBJ2-1; D is unresolved. The CDR3 covers 17 residues. V lost 5 bases to trimming and J lost 0 bases, with 17 bases between them. The germline V gene encodes CDR1 MDHEN and CDR2 SYDVKM. In DNA form, the CDR3 reads TGTGCCAGCAGTCCATATCCCCAGCGTAGCTCCTACAATGAGCAGTTCTTC. Translation gives CASSPYPQRSSYNEQFF.

This clone was seen a few times. The rearrangement uses TRBV7-2 and TRBJ1-2, with D uncertain. The V end was cut by 1 base, the J end by 7 bases, with 19 bases between. The CDR3 extends over 16 amino acids. From germline, CDR1 is SGHTA and CDR2 FQGNSA. The chain's CDR3 is CASSLVSGRAGGGYTF. The CDR3 nucleotides are TGTGCCAGCAGCTTAGTCTCGGGTCGGGCAGGAGGTGGCTACACCTTC.

The rearrangement links TRBV28 to TRBJ2-7, with 11 bases aligning to TRBD2. V gave up 3 bases and J gave up 4 bases; unmatched junction bases: 14. The CDR3 totals 18 residues. Germline V gene data show CDR1 as MDHEN and CDR2 as SYDVKM. CDR3 in amino acids: CASSFPKTSGREGYEQYF. The CDR3 DNA reads as TGTGCCAGCAGTTTCCCCAAAACTAGCGGGAGAGAGGGTTACGAGCAGTACTTC. The full variable domain, rest sourced from reference TRBV28 and TRBJ2-7, is DVKVTQSSRYLVKRTGEKVFLECVQDMDHENMFWYRQDPGLGLRLIYFSYDVKMKEKGDIPEGYSVSREKKERFSLILESASTNQTSMYLCASSFPKTSGREGYEQYFGPGTRLTVT.

In this sample, this clone turned up a few times. This chain joins TRBV29-1 and TRBJ2-5; TRBD2 aligns across 8 bases. The CDR3 spans 16 residues. CDR1 is SQVTM and CDR2 is ANQGSEA in the germline V gene. The V and J ends lost 3 bases and 5 bases, in that order; junction bases with no gene match: 14. The CDR3 loop reads CSVDSRAERELETQYF. The CDR3 DNA reads TGCAGCGTTGACTCCCGGGCTGAGCGGGAGTTGGAGACCCAGTACTTC.

The chain is built from TRBV27 and TRBJ2-1; a weak D match, TRBD2 (6 bases). Germline loops: CDR1 MNHEY, CDR2 SMNVEV (reference sequence). There are 18 residues in the CDR3. V gave up 2 bases and J gave up 5 bases, with 22 bases separating them. The CDR3 DNA reads TGTGCCAGCAGTTTAATTTCACCTCGGGAGTTGCCACACAATGAGCAGTTCTTC. Amino acids: CASSLISPRELPHNEQFF.

The rearrangement joins TRBV4-2 to TRBJ2-1; 7 bases match TRBD2. Per germline, CDR1 LGHNA and CDR2 YNFKEQ. Germline trimming cut 0 bases from V and 6 bases from J; bases unmatched to any gene: 8. This CDR3 has 16 amino acids. Here the CDR3 reads CASSQDPGGQPNEQFF. The CDR3 DNA reads as TGTGCCAGCAGCCAAGATCCGGGAGGACAACCCAATGAGCAGTTCTTC.

The chain is built from TRBV7-2 and TRBJ1-5, with TRBD1 matching 7 bases. The germline V gene encodes CDR1 SGHTA and CDR2 FQGNSA. The CDR3 runs to 15 residues. After removal of 4 bases from V and 2 bases from J, the junction contained 5 bases not matched to a gene. The CDR3 sequence: CASSSRQGGNQPQHF. As DNA, the CDR3 is TGTGCCAGCAGCTCCAGACAGGGCGGCAATCAGCCCCAGCATTTT.

The V call is TRBV6-1, the J call TRBJ2-1, with 13 bases matching TRBD2. CDR3 length equals 16 residues. The V gene's germline CDR1 is MNHNS and CDR2 SASEGT. The trim removed 4 bases at V and 7 bases at J, leaving 7 bases unmatched. The CDR3 DNA reads TGTGCCAGCAGTGGCCCCGGACTAGCGGGAGAAAATGAGCAGTTCTTC. It is translated as CASSGPGLAGENEQFF.

The genes are TRBV4-3 and TRBJ2-1; D possibly corresponds to TRBD1 (6 bases). The V end lost 0 bases, the J end lost 6 bases, and 12 bases lay between the germline ends. Germline V gives CDR1 LGHNA, CDR2 YSLEER. CDR3 length: 15 amino acids. CDR3 region: CASSQDKWGLNEQFF. The CDR3 DNA reads as TGCGCCAGCAGCCAAGACAAATGGGGGCTCAATGAGCAGTTCTTC.

The gene calls are TRBV18 and TRBJ1-1; TRBD1 aligns across 7 bases. Looked up from germline, CDR1 is KGHSH and CDR2 is LQKENI. This CDR3 spans 15 amino acids. With V trimmed by 4 bases and J by 7 bases, 12 bases remained unmatched. CDR3 region: CASSHHRGEPLEAFF. DNA of the CDR3: TGTGCCAGCTCACACCACAGGGGAGAGCCCCTTGAAGCTTTCTTT.

The chain couples TRBV6-1 to TRBJ2-3, with D possibly being TRBD1 (5 bases). The CDR3 spans 17 residues. V shed 2 bases and J shed 5 bases, with 20 bases lying between them. Germline V CDR1 and CDR2: MNHNS, SASEGT. The CDR3 sequence is CASSEIPRQGDKDTQYF. CDR3 bases: TGTGCCAGCAGTGAAATACCTCGCCAAGGGGATAAAGATACGCAGTATTTT.

This clone has just one count. The chain joins TRBV7-6 to TRBJ2-1; 13 bases line up with TRBD2. CDR1 and CDR2 (germline): SGHVS, FNYEAQ. This CDR3 has 18 residues. The V segment lost 4 bases and the J segment 8 bases; nucleotides outside the gene matches: 14. Here the CDR3 reads CASSSNVPGLAGNDEQFF. The CDR3 region has the DNA TGTGCCAGCAGCTCGAACGTACCGGGACTAGCGGGGAACGATGAGCAGTTCTTC.

The genes are TRBV29-1 and TRBJ2-5, with D perhaps TRBD1 (6 bases). Deletions cut 4 bases from V and 3 bases from J, with 9 bases between. This CDR3 is built from 12 residues. CDR1 is SQVTM and CDR2 is ANQGSEA in the germline V gene. CDR3 DNA sequence: TGCAGCGTTGGGACAGATGAAGAGACCCAGTACTTC. The encoded protein is CSVGTDEETQYF. The full variable domain, with the rest looked up from reference TRBV29-1 and TRBJ2-5, is SAVISQKPSRDICQRGTSLTIQCQVDSQVTMMFWYRQQPGQSLTLIATANQGSEATYESGFVIDKFPISRPNLTFSTLTVSNMSPEDSSIYLCSVGTDEETQYFGPGTRLLVL.

The rearrangement uses TRBV6-5 and TRBJ2-7; TRBD2 matches at 13 bases. The J segment lost 4 bases and the V segment lost 6 bases, leaving 6 bases of the junction unmatched. Germline CDR1 MNHEY, CDR2 SVGAGI. This CDR3 has 15 residues. This chain's CDR3 is CASRDGTSGVYEQYF. The CDR3 coding sequence is TGTGCCAGCAGAGATGGGACTAGCGGGGTTTACGAGCAGTACTTC.

This chain uses TRBV27 with TRBJ2-7; 12 nucleotides align to TRBD2. Germline loops: CDR1 MNHEY, CDR2 SMNVEV (reference sequence). Losses at the gene ends were 5 bases for V and 6 bases for J; bases not matched to a gene: 11. The CDR3 contains 16 residues. The CDR3 nucleotides read TGTGCCAGCAGTCTGCGGACTAGCGGGATACAGTTCGAGCAGTACTTC. The encoded protein is CASSLRTSGIQFEQYF.

The J gene is TRBJ2-1, the V gene TRBV4-3, with 9 bases fitting TRBD2. Germline CDR1 LGHNA, CDR2 YSLEER. V shed 1 base, J shed 9 bases, and the junction held 4 bases outside the gene matches. The CDR3 contains 14 residues. As DNA, the CDR3 is TGCGCCAGCAGCCAAGGCCTAGCGGGAACTGAGCAGTTCTTC. Its translation is CASSQGLAGTEQFF.

The chain employs TRBV7-8 and TRBJ2-1, with TRBD2 matching over 9 bases. With 4 bases clipped from V and 9 bases from J, the junction kept 16 bases outside the gene matches. Germline CDR1 and CDR2: SGHVS and FQNEAQ. This CDR3 contains 17 residues. The CDR3 sequence is CASSCGGGRGLGSEQFF. DNA of the CDR3: TGTGCCAGCAGCTGCGGGGGGGGCAGGGGGTTAGGGAGTGAGCAGTTCTTC. The full variable domain, its missing parts supplied by reference TRBV7-8 and TRBJ2-1, is GAGVSQSPRYKVAKRGQDVALRCDPISGHVSLFWYQQALGQGPEFLTYFQNEAQLDKSGLPSDRFFAERPEGSVSTLKIQRTQQEDSAVYLCASSCGGGRGLGSEQFFGPGTRLTVL.

This clone was counted a single time. The chain joins TRBV27 to TRBJ2-1; tentatively, D is TRBD2 (5 bases). CDR3 size: 15 residues. The ends were cut back, 6 bases at V and 6 bases at J, with 18 bases in the middle. Germline V gene sequence: CDR1 MNHEY, CDR2 SMNVEV (reference sequence). The CDR3 here is CASSGGRSRGNEQFF. The CDR3 nucleotides read TGTGCCAGCAGCGGAGGACGGTCGAGAGGCAATGAGCAGTTCTTC.

This clone has more than one count but fewer than ten. The chain is built from TRBV28 and TRBJ2-4; 10 bases fit TRBD2. J was trimmed by 3 bases and V by 3 bases; bases with no gene match: 11. The CDR3 extends over 18 amino acids. Germline V CDR1 and CDR2: MDHEN, SYDVKM. The CDR3 spells CASSFFRAGGPVKNIQYF. The CDR3 DNA reads TGTGCCAGCAGTTTTTTCAGAGCGGGAGGGCCGGTCAAAAACATTCAGTACTTC. The full variable domain, its missing parts supplied by reference TRBV28 and TRBJ2-4, is DVKVTQSSRYLVKRTGEKVFLECVQDMDHENMFWYRQDPGLGLRLIYFSYDVKMKEKGDIPEGYSVSREKKERFSLILESASTNQTSMYLCASSFFRAGGPVKNIQYFGAGTRLSVL.

This clone showed up just a few times. The V gene is TRBV27, the J gene TRBJ2-7; 7 bases map to TRBD1. V lost 3 bases to trimming and J lost 7 bases; unmatched junction nucleotides: 9. The CDR3 totals 14 residues. Looked up from germline, CDR1 is MNHEY and CDR2 is SMNVEV (reference sequence). The CDR3 DNA reads TGTGCCAGCAGTTTCCGACAGGGAACGACGGAGCAGTACTTC. This sequence encodes CASSFRQGTTEQYF.

The V call is TRBV6-1, the J call TRBJ2-7, with D maybe TRBD1 (5 bases). Deletions cut 7 bases from V and 7 bases from J, with 23 bases between. The CDR3 is made up of 15 amino acids. CDR1 MNHNS and CDR2 SASEGT come from the germline V gene. The CDR3: CASTNPYQGLDEQYF. The DNA of the CDR3 is TGTGCCAGCACCAATCCCTACCAGGGTCTTGATGAGCAGTACTTC.